The sequence of this T cell receptor beta chain was determined in a study of regulatory T cells in long-lasting Graves disease (TCRdb year 2021). At the level of the whole study: In the newly diagnosed Graves' disease group, patients had been taking antithyroid drugs for less than 3 months. A total of about 35 samples underwent TCR sequencing, from roughly 13 patients with persistent Graves' disease and 20 patients with newly diagnosed Graves' disease. Persistent Graves' disease patients were compared with newly diagnosed Graves' disease patients by peripheral blood TCR sequencing and RNA sequencing. The study was registered as a clinical trial and conducted in China.

Overall study results and their limits: Persistent disease showed preferential use of TRBV28, TRBJ1-2 and TRBJ2-5, whereas newly diagnosed disease favored TRBV20-1 and TRBJ2-1. The authors acknowledged the small sample size as a limitation that may reduce accuracy. Only the TCR beta chain was sequenced and analyzed. More public clonotypes were shared among persistent patients (roughly 2,900) than among newly diagnosed patients (roughly 1,000). Only peripheral blood was studied, because thyroid tissue, the primary lesion, was inaccessible. Compared with newly diagnosed patients, patients with persistent Graves' disease had lower TCR Shannon entropy and fewer highly expanded clones, which suggests clonal expansion.

Notes on this clonotype: What this receptor recognizes is not known. Base qualities are not provided; no much larger clone lies one nucleotide away.

Taken with the paper, the label for time point translates to: newly diagnosed GD, antithyroid drugs for less than 3 months. RNA was extracted from PBMCs in TRIzol for both TCR sequencing and RNA sequencing. Graves' disease was diagnosed according to American Thyroid Association guidelines. The patients came from an endocrinology department in Xi'an, China. From each patient, about 9 milliliters of peripheral blood was collected into an EDTA anticoagulant tube. Ficoll Paque Plus density gradient separation was used to isolate PBMCs, and no further T cell sorting was done. An Agilent 2100 Bioanalyzer and agarose gel were used to check RNA quality, while a NanoDrop 2000 measured RNA concentration. The germline V gene gives CDR1 as LGHNA and CDR2 as YNFKEQ. The CDR3 contains 15 residues, cysteine and phenylalanine counted. Here the CDR3 DNA is all that survives: 45 bases in frame from base 1. V lost 0 bases and J lost 4 bases; the stretch between them is 13 bases long.

Libraries were made using multiplex PCR. Sequencing took place on an Illumina HiSeq 4000. TCR beta libraries were built with iRepertoire HTBI primers and Arm-PCR amplification of CDR3 regions. PCR products were gel purified before sequencing. Per the original workflow: Gene usage analysis of CDR3 amino acid clonotypes relied on the roughly 60 TRBV and about 15 TRBJ segments identified across samples. COPE and FqMerger were used to merge the filtered high-quality paired reads into contigs. BLAST was used to align contigs to IMGT TRBV, TRBD and TRBJ reference genes, with CDR3 defined following IMGT. Clonotypes above 0.1% frequency were classified as highly expanded clones. Shannon entropy was used to measure repertoire diversity, and the Gini coefficient was used to measure V-J evenness. Public clonotypes were defined as clonotypes shared by more than one individual. TCRdb trimmed public reads at Q25 via fastp, called clones via MiXCR and kept in-frame beta chains. Under each unique CDR3 protein, matching rows form one entry showing the most common genes and DNA. V and J calls and clone size were set by TCRdb, not the authors. The sample includes about 430,000 distinct CDR3 sequences, with 15% observed a single time. Approximately 7.6% of the sample is held by the ten biggest clonotypes.

The same data also contributed to another study, on T cells in Graves' hyperthyroidism and ophthalmopathy. The second source states: A patient counted as having stable Graves' hyperthyroidism if no progression to ophthalmopathy occurred over 18 months of follow-up. Hyperthyroidism patients were aged 18 to 65 years and newly diagnosed, with disease duration of less than 2 months. Exclusion was applied to patients with uncontrolled infections, other autoimmune diseases, pregnancy or lactation. Diagnoses relied on clinical symptoms, serum thyroxine and TRAb, thyroid ultrasound and orbital computed tomography. A first-round RT-PCR of the TCR CDR3 used the HTBI primer set with the Qiagen OneStep RT-PCR kit. Most expanded thyroid clonotypes (frequency above 0.001) were also detected in blood, a finding suggesting that blood repertoires may reflect thyroid immune responses. A model built on a 13 V-J signature distinguished ophthalmopathy from stable hyperthyroidism, reaching about 89% sensitivity and about 81% specificity in cross-validation and 80%/75% in testing. In validation, the model predicted progression to ophthalmopathy with 55% to 71% sensitivity and 72% to 85% specificity, a median of about six months before onset. To identify TCR V-J signatures that set the groups apart, the researchers used a discovery cohort of more than 95 patients, made up of 40 to 45 with Graves' ophthalmopathy and around 58 with stable Graves' hyperthyroidism. An independent validation cohort of around 19 hyperthyroidism patients and 17 patients who later progressed to ophthalmopathy tested prospective prediction of ophthalmopathy. The 90 or so discovery patients were randomly split 7:3 into training and test sets. Thyroid tissue and blood T-cell repertoires from six or seven Graves' hyperthyroidism patients were also compared in the study. Following sampling, methimazole starting at 30 mg daily was given to hyperthyroidism patients, and high-dose intravenous methylprednisolone was given to ophthalmopathy patients. Libraries were constructed in a second round of multiplex PCR, after which size selection and purification were carried out. Sequencing of the libraries was done on an Illumina HiSeq2000 using paired-end 100 bp reads. SOAPnuke was used to process the raw data, with reads discarded if the reads contained adapters or uncalled bases, had a mean Phred below 15, or lacked an exact constant-primer or identifier match. High-quality paired reads were merged using COPE v1.2.5, and each unique nucleotide sequence was defined as a clonotype. MiTCR v1.1 was used to align clonotypes to the IMGT TRBV, TRBD and TRBJ reference segments. The analysis was restricted to V-J combinations with a frequency above 0.0001, which together covered 99% to 99.2% of the repertoires. The TCS score was defined as F50 (clonal expansion) divided by E x V (chaos), with BLOSUM62-based TCRdist calculated between CDR3 peptides within each V-J. Welch's t-statistics and random forest reduced 514 V-J features to fewer than 15, which were used in a naive Bayes classifier (R e1071). Sample size was not statistically predetermined, and blinding of investigators to group allocation was not performed. TCR Vbeta CDR3 sequencing of 120 to 150 peripheral blood samples (fewer than 45 ophthalmopathy, roughly 74 hyperthyroidism and some 17 progressor patients) is reported in the paper.

The sequence was obtained from a woman aged 40 to 50 with Graves disease. Donor details come from another sample of the same person, matched by shared clones. This receptor chain uses TRBV4-2 and TRBJ2-7; TRBD2 is possibly the D segment (7 matching bases). The sample here was peripheral blood mononuclear cells (PBMCs), taken at new diagnosis, from a patient treated with antithyroid drugs. The CDR3 protein: CASSQDRGGGYEQYF. The DNA reads TGTGCCAGCAGCCAAGATAGGGGGGGGGGTTACGAGCAGTACTTC.